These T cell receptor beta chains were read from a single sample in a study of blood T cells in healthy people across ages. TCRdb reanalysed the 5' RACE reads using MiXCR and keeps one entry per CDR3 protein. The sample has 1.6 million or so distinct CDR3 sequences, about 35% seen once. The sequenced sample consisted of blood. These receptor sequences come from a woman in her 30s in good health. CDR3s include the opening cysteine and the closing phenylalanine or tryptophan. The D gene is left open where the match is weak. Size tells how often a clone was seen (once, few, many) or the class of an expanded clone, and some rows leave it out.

CDR3 protein: CASSREGKVLYGYTF
CDR3 DNA: TGTGCCAGCAGCCGGGAGGGGAAGGTTCTCTATGGCTACACCTTC
V gene: TRBV7-9
CDR3 length: 15
clone size: -
D gene: -
J gene: TRBJ1-2

CDR3 protein: CASSCTDTDTQYF
CDR3 DNA: TGTGCCAGCAGTTGCACCGATACAGATACGCAGTATTTT
V gene: TRBV6-7
CDR3 length: 13
clone size: -
D gene: -
J gene: TRBJ2-3

CDR3 protein: CASSHVGQGTDTQYF
CDR3 DNA: TGTGCCAGCAGCCACGTTGGCCAGGGCACAGATACGCAGTATTTT
V gene: TRBV14
CDR3 length: 15
clone size: many
D gene: -
J gene: TRBJ2-3

CDR3 protein: CASSGVGGMDEQFF
CDR3 DNA: TGTGCCAGCAGCGGGGTGGGGGGTATGGATGAGCAGTTCTTC
V gene: TRBV7-2
CDR3 length: 14
clone size: -
D gene: -
J gene: TRBJ2-1

CDR3 protein: CASKPNEQYF
CDR3 DNA: TGTGCCAGCAAACCCAACGAGCAGTACTTC
V gene: TRBV28
CDR3 length: 10
clone size: few
D gene: -
J gene: TRBJ2-7

CDR3 protein: CASSNLTGEEEKLFF
CDR3 DNA: TGTGCCAGCAGCAACCTCACAGGGGAGGAGGAAAAACTGTTTTTT
V gene: TRBV21-1
CDR3 length: 15
clone size: few
D gene: -
J gene: TRBJ1-4

CDR3 protein: CASSHTSGRETQYF
CDR3 DNA: TGTGCCAGCAGCCATACTAGCGGCAGAGAGACCCAGTACTTC
V gene: TRBV3-1
CDR3 length: 14
clone size: -
D gene: TRBD2
J gene: TRBJ2-5

CDR3 protein: CATSGRLHNEQFF
CDR3 DNA: TGCGCCACAAGCGGGAGGCTCCACAATGAGCAGTTCTTC
V gene: TRBV5-1
CDR3 length: 13
clone size: few
D gene: TRBD2
J gene: TRBJ2-1

CDR3 protein: CASNNDRPTDTQYF
CDR3 DNA: TGTGCCAGCAACAATGACAGACCCACAGATACGCAGTATTTT
V gene: TRBV12-3/TRBV12-4
CDR3 length: 14
clone size: many
D gene: -
J gene: TRBJ2-3

CDR3 protein: CASSRKDYQETQYF
CDR3 DNA: TGTGCCAGCAGCCGCAAGGACTACCAAGAGACCCAGTACTTC
V gene: TRBV5-4
CDR3 length: 14
clone size: -
D gene: -
J gene: TRBJ2-5

CDR3 protein: CASSLNGQQNTEAFF
CDR3 DNA: TGTGCCAGCAGCTTAAACGGACAGCAGAACACTGAAGCTTTCTTT
V gene: TRBV7-2
CDR3 length: 15
clone size: -
D gene: -
J gene: TRBJ1-1

CDR3 protein: CASSGGGEKLFF
CDR3 DNA: TGCGCCAGCAGTGGGGGTGGTGAAAAACTGTTTTTT
V gene: TRBV10-2
CDR3 length: 12
clone size: few
D gene: -
J gene: TRBJ1-4

CDR3 protein: CSGEKGGYPCEQYF
CDR3 DNA: -
V gene: TRBV20-1
CDR3 length: 14
clone size: -
D gene: -
J gene: TRBJ2-4

CDR3 protein: CASRQGQHSYEQYF
CDR3 DNA: TGTGCCAGCAGACAGGGACAACATTCCTACGAGCAGTACTTC
V gene: TRBV6-5
CDR3 length: 14
clone size: few
D gene: -
J gene: TRBJ2-7

CDR3 protein: CASSPGHQDEKLFF
CDR3 DNA: TGTGCCAGCAGTCCGGGACACCAGGATGAAAAACTGTTTTTT
V gene: TRBV27
CDR3 length: 14
clone size: -
D gene: -
J gene: TRBJ1-4

CDR3 protein: CSAIKDRKIGKLFF
CDR3 DNA: TGCAGTGCTATTAAGGACAGGAAAATTGGAAAACTGTTTTTT
V gene: TRBV20-1
CDR3 length: 14
clone size: -
D gene: TRBD1
J gene: TRBJ1-4

CDR3 protein: CSARDGDSFRSGANVLTF
CDR3 DNA: TGCAGTGCTAGAGATGGGGACAGTTTCCGCTCTGGGGCCAACGTCCTGACTTTC
V gene: TRBV20-1
CDR3 length: 18
clone size: few
D gene: TRBD1
J gene: TRBJ2-6

CDR3 protein: CASSTGTSGGARGNEQFF
CDR3 DNA: TGTGCCAGCAGCACCGGGACTAGCGGGGGGGCCAGGGGGAATGAGCAGTTCTTC
V gene: TRBV9
CDR3 length: 18
clone size: -
D gene: TRBD2
J gene: TRBJ2-1

CDR3 protein: CASSSQQGAASPLHF
CDR3 DNA: TGTGCCAGCAGTTCTCAACAGGGGGCTGCTTCACCCCTCCACTTT
V gene: TRBV12-3/TRBV12-4
CDR3 length: 15
clone size: few
D gene: TRBD1
J gene: TRBJ1-6

CDR3 protein: CASSSYVEGSGGSYEQYF
CDR3 DNA: TGTGCCAGCAGTTCTTATGTGGAGGGTAGCGGGGGATCCTACGAGCAGTACTTC
V gene: TRBV28
CDR3 length: 18
clone size: once
D gene: TRBD2
J gene: TRBJ2-7

CDR3 protein: CASTPQGSSYNEQFF
CDR3 DNA: TGTGCCAGCACCCCCCAGGGAAGCTCCTACAATGAGCAGTTCTTC
V gene: TRBV28
CDR3 length: 15
clone size: -
D gene: -
J gene: TRBJ2-1